A single T cell receptor (beta chain) is shown here with its context. This sample stems from a study of blood T cell repertoires in COVID-19. V was pared by 3 bases and J by 6 bases, with 13 bases of the junction left unmatched. The CDR3 extends over 16 amino acids. Per the germline V gene, CDR1 is LNHDA and CDR2 is SQIVND (reference sequence). The data were produced by immunoSEQ multiplex PCR, yet TCRdb's version contains in-frame clones alone and is incomplete. The sample includes 220,000 or so clones, around 86% seen only once; the top ten take roughly 8.2%. The origin of this receptor is a woman older than 75 with COVID-19, enrolled during active disease. The chain recombines TRBV19 with TRBJ1-1, with 7 bases identical to TRBD1. The sample taken for sequencing was peripheral blood. The CDR3 DNA reads TGTGCCAGTAGTATTATCCCCGGTGCCGGGACAGCTGAAGCTTTCTTT. Its translation is CASSIIPGAGTAEAFF.